Each of the 23 T cell receptor beta chains below was sequenced from the same sample in a study of cytomegalovirus exposure and HLA in healthy donors. The study ran its PCR with 60 Vbeta and 13 Jbeta primers. TCRdb's table, derived via immunoSEQ multiplex PCR, lists solely in-frame clones and lacks some. The table records 200,000 to 250,000 clones, under 90% of them present only once. Input material: PBMCs. These receptors originate from a human donor in good health.

The chain is built from TRBV6-5 and TRBJ1-2; TRBD1 is a possible D gene (5 bases). Germline assignment: CDR1 MNHEY and CDR2 SVGAGI. V lost 8 bases and J lost 5, with 18 bases in between. The length of the CDR3 is 14 residues. CDR3 amino acids: CASSTHQGIYGYTF. DNA of the CDR3: TGTGCCAGCTCGACGCACCAGGGTATTTATGGCTACACCTTC.

On this clone itself: One junction end does not reproduce the germline sequence, and a read error may be involved. This rearrangement joins TRBV7-6 to TRBJ2-5; tentatively, D is TRBD2 (6 bases). The CDR3 is made up of 14 amino acids. CDR1 SGHVS and CDR2 FNYEAQ come from the germline V gene. CDR3 nucleotides: TGTGTCAGCAGCTTAGAGGGAGGCCAAGAGACCCAGTACTTC. Residues: CVSSLEGGQETQYF.

The chain uses TRBV5-4 and TRBJ2-7; 14 nucleotides line up with TRBD2. The V gene end was trimmed by 1 base and the J gene end by 6 bases; junction bases not matched to a gene: 6. The CDR3 length is 16 residues. Germline V gives CDR1 SGHNT, CDR2 YYREEE (reference sequence). CDR3 loop: CASSLLGLAGVREQYF. The CDR3 bases are TGTGCCAGCAGCTTGTTGGGACTAGCGGGAGTTCGCGAGCAGTACTTC.

The V and J genes are TRBV9 and TRBJ2-5; 13 bases match TRBD2. Germline V CDR1 and CDR2: SGDLS, YYNGEE. The CDR3 is made up of 17 amino acids. The ends lost 3 bases at V and 2 bases at J; junction bases unmatched: 7. CDR3: CASSGPGTSGTQETQYF. The CDR3 nucleotides are TGTGCCAGCAGCGGGCCCGGGACTAGCGGGACTCAAGAGACCCAGTACTTC.

This clone occurred once. J is TRBJ1-1 and V is TRBV19, with 10 bases identical to TRBD1. The V gene's germline CDR1 is LNHDA and CDR2 SQIVND (reference sequence). V lost 7 bases and J lost 0; bases outside the gene matches: 23. The CDR3 runs to 21 residues. The CDR3 loop is CASMLTGTGDQVRLMNTEAFF. The CDR3 DNA reads as TGTGCCAGTATGCTAACCGGGACAGGGGATCAGGTTCGGCTCATGAACACTGAAGCTTTCTTT.

The chain recombines TRBV19 with TRBJ1-3, with D uncertain. V lost 6 bases and J lost 0, with 9 bases in between. Germline V gives CDR1 LNHDA, CDR2 SQIVND (reference sequence). The CDR3 covers 14 residues. The CDR3, as DNA: TGTGCCAGTAGCGCCGCGAGCTCTGGAAACACCATATATTTT. It codes for CASSAASSGNTIYF.

Concerning this clone: The junction departs from the called germline gene at one end, perhaps through a read error. CDR3 coding DNA: TGTGCCAGCAGCTTCCGGACAGGCCTTCAGTGG. Translation gives CASSFRTGLQW. The genes are TRBV5-4 and TRBJ1-1, with 7 bases identical to TRBD1. CDR1 is SGHNT, CDR2 YYREEE, per germline (reference sequence). The CDR3 contains 11 residues.

This clone was seen a few times. The rearrangement links TRBV10-3 to TRBJ2-7; 7 nucleotides align to TRBD1. The V gene end was trimmed by 2 bases and the J gene end by 6 bases; junction bases not matched to a gene: 10. This CDR3 has 15 amino acids. Germline V CDR1 and CDR2: ENHRY, SYGVKD. CDR3 bases: TGTGCCATCAGTGAGCGTCAGGGGGTTTTTACCGAGCAGTACTTC. This codes for CAISERQGVFTEQYF.

The chain joins TRBV19 to TRBJ2-7, with 8 bases lining up with TRBD2. Germline trimming cut 1 base from V and 5 bases from J; bases unmatched to any gene: 4. CDR1 is LNHDA, CDR2 SQIVND, per germline (reference sequence). CDR3 length: 14 amino acids. CDR3 nucleotide sequence: TGTGCCAGTAGTATAGCGGGAGGGTCGGACGAGCAGTACTTC. Amino acids: CASSIAGGSDEQYF.

A note on this clone: The junction departs from germline at one end; a sequencing error may be responsible. The chain is built from TRBV18 and TRBJ2-5, with D uncertain. Germline CDR1 and CDR2: KGHSH and LQKENI. The CDR3 runs to 15 residues. The CDR3 loop is CASSPYPDNQETQYF. CDR3 sequence (DNA): TGTGCCAGCTCACCATACCCCGACAACCAGGAGACCCAGTACTTC.

The J gene is TRBJ2-7, the V gene TRBV2; 7 bases map to TRBD2. The V gene's germline CDR1 is SNHLY and CDR2 FYNNEI. The CDR3 runs to 15 residues. V lost 4 bases and J lost 2; bases outside the gene matches: 8. In DNA, the CDR3 is TGTGCCAGCAGTGTGGCTAGCGGCTACACCTACGAGCAGTACTTC. Its translation is CASSVASGYTYEQYF.

The rearrangement links TRBV7-8 to TRBJ1-4; 7 bases fit TRBD1. The trim removed 5 bases at V and 8 bases at J, leaving 17 bases unmatched. Germline V gene data show CDR1 as SGHVS and CDR2 as FQNEAQ. There are 17 residues in the CDR3. The CDR3 region is CASSPPPRQGKEEKLFF. CDR3 coding DNA: TGTGCCAGCAGCCCACCGCCCCGACAGGGAAAGGAGGAAAAACTGTTTTTT.

V and J are TRBV4-1 and TRBJ1-5, with TRBD1 matching 7 bases. From germline, CDR1 is MGHRA and CDR2 YSYEKL. The CDR3 has 13 amino acids. After removal of 5 bases from V and 3 bases from J, the junction contained 1 base not matched to a gene. Here the CDR3 reads CASSGQDNQPQHF. For the CDR3, the DNA is TGCGCCAGCAGCGGACAGGACAATCAGCCCCAGCATTTT.

CDR3 DNA sequence: TGTGCCAGCAGCACACAGCTCACAGATACGCAGTATTTT. It encodes CASSTQLTDTQYF. The chain combines TRBV5-6 with TRBJ2-3; D unresolved. CDR3 length equals 13 residues. Germline loops: CDR1 SGHDT, CDR2 YYEEEE. Trimming removed 4 bases from V and 2 bases from J, with 8 bases in between.

This CDR3 reads CSVEVARDRGVTEAFF. CDR3 nucleotides: TGCAGCGTTGAAGTGGCTCGGGACAGGGGCGTCACTGAAGCTTTCTTT. The chain combines TRBV29-1 with TRBJ1-1; 10 bases fit TRBD1. V shed 1 base and J 4 bases; nucleotides not matched to a gene: 9. The CDR3 contains 16 residues. Germline CDR1 reads SQVTM; CDR2 reads ANQGSEA.

With respect to this clone: This sample also contains other DNA sequences that code for the same CDR3. V is TRBV19 and J is TRBJ2-5, with TRBD2 identical over 10 bases. The CDR3 is 16 residues long. The ends lost 6 bases at V and 5 bases at J; junction bases unmatched: 12. Looked up from germline, CDR1 is LNHDA and CDR2 is SQIVND (reference sequence). CDR3 in DNA: TGTGCCAGTAGCCACACCAGCGGGAGGGCCCGGGAGACCCAGTACTTC. Translating it yields CASSHTSGRARETQYF.

J is TRBJ2-1 and V is TRBV10-2, with a weak D call TRBD1 (6 bases). CDR3 length: 13 amino acids. V shed 8 bases and J shed 2 bases, with 10 bases lying between them. Germline V gene lookup returns CDR1 WSHSY and CDR2 SAAADI. This CDR3 reads CASFKGAYNEQFF. CDR3 nucleotide sequence: TGCGCCAGCTTCAAGGGGGCCTACAATGAGCAGTTCTTC.

The chain couples TRBV4-1 to TRBJ2-7, with TRBD2 matching 8 bases. Germline-derived CDR1 and CDR2 are MGHRA and YSYEKL. V shed 1 base, J shed 5 bases, and the junction held 4 bases outside the gene matches. CDR3 size: 14 residues. CDR3 in DNA: TGCGCCAGCAGCCAAGGAGCGGGAGTTGACGAGCAGTACTTC. Residues: CASSQGAGVDEQYF.

The chain is built from TRBV28 and TRBJ2-7, with D possibly TRBD2 on 5 matching bases. Trimming took 8 bases from V and 2 from J, leaving 16 bases between them. The CDR3 has 14 amino acids. The V gene's germline CDR1 is MDHEN and CDR2 SYDVKM. CDR3 region: CASFSDERTYEQYF. CDR3 nucleotides: TGTGCCAGCTTTTCGGATGAGCGGACCTACGAGCAGTACTTC.

This rearrangement joins TRBV5-1 to TRBJ1-1; the match to TRBD1 covers 7 bases. This CDR3 is built from 14 residues. The trim removed 0 bases at V and 10 bases at J, leaving 9 bases unmatched. Germline CDR1 SGHRS, CDR2 YFSETQ. The DNA for the CDR3 is TGCGCCAGCAGCTTGGAGGGGGCGCGAGGGATAGCTTTCTTT. Amino acids: CASSLEGARGIAFF.

This clone was recorded a few times. The chain joins TRBV4-1 to TRBJ2-2, with 7 positions matching TRBD1. The CDR3 is made up of 18 amino acids. Germline V gene lookup returns CDR1 MGHRA and CDR2 YSYEKL. V dropped 0 bases and J dropped 3; count of bases not matched to a gene: 10. The chain's CDR3 is CASSQEGTPGQYTGELFF. DNA of the CDR3: TGCGCCAGCAGCCAAGAAGGGACCCCGGGACAGTACACCGGGGAGCTGTTTTTT.

The rearrangement links TRBV4-1 to TRBJ2-3, with D perhaps matching TRBD2 (6 bases). The CDR3 length is 16 residues. V lost 0 bases, J lost 2 bases, and 12 bases lay in between. Germline V gives CDR1 MGHRA, CDR2 YSYEKL. The CDR3 loop reads CASSQERLEYTDTQYF. CDR3 DNA sequence: TGCGCCAGCAGCCAAGAAAGACTAGAGTACACAGATACGCAGTATTTT.

The V call is TRBV28, the J call TRBJ1-3, with D uncertain. Germline CDR1 and CDR2: MDHEN and SYDVKM. The CDR3 covers 11 residues. V was clipped by 2 bases and J by 9 bases, with 5 bases between them. The DNA for the CDR3 is TGTGCCAGCAGTTTAAGAGGCACCATATATTTT. Protein product: CASSLRGTIYF.